This passage covers 32 T cell receptor beta chains from one sample sequenced in a study of immune cell composition in non-small cell lung cancer. This table comes from immunoSEQ multiplex PCR, and its TCRdb copy is limited to in-frame clones, with some not included. Here the sample spans over 6,500 clones, roughly two thirds being singletons. Normal lung sampling was at least 3 cm from the tumour, as distant as possible. Sequenced material: non-adjacent lung tissue. The source is a human donor with non-small cell lung cancer.

This chain connects TRBV7-9 to TRBJ1-4; TRBD1 matches at 8 bases. Germline loops: CDR1 SEHNR, CDR2 FQNEAQ (reference sequence). The CDR3 is made up of 16 amino acids. J gave up 3 bases and V 5 bases, and 8 bases lay outside the gene matches. The CDR3 sequence: CASSPDRGGSNEKLFF. The CDR3, as DNA: TGTGCCAGCAGCCCCGACAGGGGTGGATCTAATGAAAAACTGTTTTTT.

This clone was detected only a few times. The V gene is TRBV10-3, the J gene TRBJ2-1; 12 bases are shared with TRBD2. CDR3 size: 18 residues. V was clipped by 10 bases and J by 5 bases; unmatched bases: 18. Germline-derived CDR1 and CDR2 are ENHRY and SYGVKD. CDR3 sequence: CATYSGVGGTSGHNEQFF. CDR3 coding DNA: TGTGCCACATATTCCGGAGTTGGCGGGACTAGCGGGCACAATGAGCAGTTCTTC.

J is TRBJ2-7 and V is TRBV21-1; the table names TRBD1, a call not compared with the DNA. TRBV21-1 corresponds to a pseudogene. This CDR3 spans 17 amino acids. CDR3 bases: TGTGCCAGCAGTTCAAAAAGACGGGACAGGTTATCCTACGAGCAGTACTTC. Amino acids: CASSSKRRDRLSYEQYF.

The chain joins TRBV2 to TRBJ2-5; possible D gene TRBD2, 5 bases. The germline V and J ends were trimmed by 8 bases and 0 bases, with 10 bases remaining between them. The CDR3 is made up of 13 amino acids. Germline lookup yields CDR1 SNHLY and CDR2 FYNNEI. CDR3 amino acids: CASRSDYQETQYF. The CDR3 DNA reads as TGTGCCAGCCGTAGCGATTACCAAGAGACCCAGTACTTC.

The chain recombines TRBV5-1 with TRBJ2-7; 9 bases are a match to TRBD1. The germline V gene encodes CDR1 SGHRS and CDR2 YFSETQ. The CDR3 is made up of 15 amino acids. J gave up 6 bases and V 3 bases, and 10 bases lay outside the gene matches. The CDR3 region is CASSSRRDRASEQYF. The CDR3 DNA sequence: TGCGCCAGCAGCTCGCGACGGGACAGGGCAAGCGAGCAGTACTTC.

The chain combines TRBV6-1 with TRBJ2-7; TRBD1 aligns across 10 bases. The CDR3 contains 14 residues. Trimming took 10 bases from V and 3 from J; bases not matched to a gene: 9. Germline V gives CDR1 MNHNS, CDR2 SASEGT. Here the CDR3 DNA reads TGTGCCACATCAATGGGGGACAGGGGCTACGAGCAGTACTTC. The encoded protein is CATSMGDRGYEQYF.

This chain's CDR3 is CASSELGGGGTDTQYF. The DNA of the CDR3 is TGTGCCAGCAGTGAATTGGGAGGGGGGGGCACAGATACGCAGTATTTT. The rearrangement uses TRBV25-1 and TRBJ2-3; D perhaps matches TRBD2 (7 bases). This CDR3 comprises 16 residues. Trimming removed 1 base from V and 1 base from J, with 12 bases in between. CDR1 and CDR2 from the germline V gene are MGHDK and SYGVNS.

The genes are TRBV5-1 and TRBJ2-3; possible D gene TRBD2, 6 bases. Germline V gene lookup returns CDR1 SGHRS and CDR2 YFSETQ. CDR3 length equals 15 residues. The V end was cut by 4 bases, the J end by 3 bases, with 15 bases between. CDR3 sequence reads: CASSPGTPKTDTQYF. Here the CDR3 DNA reads TGCGCCAGCAGCCCCGGGACTCCCAAGACAGATACGCAGTATTTT.

V gene TRBV4-2 combines with J gene TRBJ2-7; tentatively, D is TRBD2 (7 bases). The CDR3 runs to 14 residues. The ends were cut back, 0 bases at V and 6 bases at J, with 12 bases in the middle. Germline loops: CDR1 LGHNA, CDR2 YNFKEQ. Here the CDR3 reads CASSQEGGGAEQYF. The CDR3 DNA reads as TGTGCCAGCAGCCAAGAAGGGGGGGGCGCCGAGCAGTACTTC.

The V and J genes are TRBV28 and TRBJ2-3; D gene ambiguous. V was shortened by 4 bases and J by 2 bases, with 13 bases between the two germline ends. This CDR3 is 15 amino acids long. CDR1 is MDHEN, CDR2 SYDVKM, per germline. The DNA for the CDR3 is TGTGCCAGCAGTTCCCCACCCCGACTCACAGATACGCAGTATTTT. This codes for CASSSPPRLTDTQYF. The full variable domain, in which reference TRBV28 and TRBJ2-3 provide the parts outside the CDR3, is DVKVTQSSRYLVKRTGEKVFLECVQDMDHENMFWYRQDPGLGLRLIYFSYDVKMKEKGDIPEGYSVSREKKERFSLILESASTNQTSMYLCASSSPPRLTDTQYFGPGTRLTVL.

The chain employs TRBV27 and TRBJ1-1; 8 nucleotides line up with TRBD1. Trimming removed 0 bases from V and 4 bases from J; junction bases left unmatched: 4. This CDR3 region has 15 residues. Looked up from germline, CDR1 is MNHEY and CDR2 is SMNVEV (reference sequence). In nucleotides, the CDR3 is TGTGCCAGCAGTTTATCCCCAGGGGGCCTCACTGAAGCTTTCTTT. Translation: CASSLSPGGLTEAFF.

The CDR3 DNA is TGTGCCAGCCTCAGGGGGACAGCCTTTGGAGATACGCAGTATTTT. This sequence encodes CASLRGTAFGDTQYF. This chain joins TRBV2 and TRBJ2-3; 7 bases map to TRBD1. The CDR3 runs 15 residues. Trimming cost V 8 bases and J 5 bases; bases outside gene matches: 13. CDR1 SNHLY and CDR2 FYNNEI come from the germline V gene.

The rearrangement joins TRBV9 to TRBJ2-2; 9 bases are a match to TRBD2. The V gene's germline CDR1 is SGDLS and CDR2 YYNGEE. This CDR3 is built from 17 residues. Losses at the gene ends were 0 bases for V and 4 bases for J; bases not matched to a gene: 7. The DNA for the CDR3 is TGTGCCAGCAGCGTAGAGGGACTAGCCCCCCCCACCGGGGAGCTGTTTTTT. This encodes CASSVEGLAPPTGELFF.

The chain combines TRBV2 with TRBJ2-2; TRBD1 might be the D (6 bases). There are 16 residues in the CDR3. Germline V lookup: CDR1 SNHLY, CDR2 FYNNEI. Between the trimmed V and J ends, which lost 6 bases and 1 base, there was a span of 15 bases. CDR3 sequence (DNA): TGTGCCAGCAGGGAACAGGGATCCCAGAACACCGGGGAGCTGTTTTTT. Translated, it gives CASREQGSQNTGELFF. Full variable domain (outside the CDR3, taken from reference TRBV2 and TRBJ2-2): EPEVTQTPSHQVTQMGQEVILRCVPISNHLYFYWYRQILGQKVEFLVSFYNNEISEKSEIFDDQFSVERPDGSNFTLKIRSTKLEDSAMYFCASREQGSQNTGELFFGEGSRLTVL.

V usage is TRBV9 and J usage is TRBJ1-2; perhaps TRBD1 as D (6 bases). Trimming stripped 4 bases from V and 4 bases from J, with 17 bases between. This CDR3 comprises 15 residues. The germline gives CDR1 SGDLS, CDR2 YYNGEE. The CDR3 DNA sequence: TGTGCCAGCAGCCCTGGGGGGGGCGGGAGCTATGGCTACACCTTC. Its protein is CASSPGGGGSYGYTF.

This rearrangement joins TRBV7-8 to TRBJ1-4; perhaps TRBD1 as D (6 bases). The CDR3 spans 15 residues. The germline V gene has CDR1 SGHVS and CDR2 FQNEAQ. Trimming cost V 2 bases and J 10 bases, with 17 bases left between them. The DNA for the CDR3 is TGTGCCAGCAGCTTAACCCCGGGACAAGGAGGAAAACTGTTTTTT. This translates into CASSLTPGQGGKLFF.

The chain uses TRBV4-3 and TRBJ1-4; the match to TRBD1 covers 8 bases. The CDR3 runs to 15 residues. Trimming removed 4 bases from V and 3 bases from J; junction bases left unmatched: 4. Germline V lookup: CDR1 LGHNA, CDR2 YSLEER. CDR3 coding DNA: TGCGCCAGCAGCCGACAGACAGGGGCTAATGAAAAACTGTTTTTT. It encodes CASSRQTGANEKLFF.

In this sample, this clone turned up a few times. The J gene is TRBJ2-7, the V gene TRBV9, with 8 bases lining up with TRBD1. Germline V lookup: CDR1 SGDLS, CDR2 YYNGEE. This CDR3 spans 15 amino acids. V lost 4 bases, J lost 4 bases, and 10 bases stayed unmatched. The CDR3 region is CASSSGTGRTYEQYF. The DNA for the CDR3 is TGTGCCAGCAGCTCTGGGACAGGACGAACTTACGAGCAGTACTTC.

Written as DNA, the CDR3 is TGCGCCAGCAGCCCAAGGGGAGACGGGACAGCAGTCTCTGGGGCCAACGTCCTGACTTTC. It specifies CASSPRGDGTAVSGANVLTF. The chain recombines TRBV5-1 with TRBJ2-6, with 7 bases fitting TRBD1. The V gene's germline CDR1 is SGHRS and CDR2 YFSETQ. Trimming at V came to 4 bases and at J to 0 bases, leaving 16 bases not matched to a gene. CDR3 length: 20 amino acids. Combining the CDR3 with reference TRBV5-1 and TRBJ2-6 gives the whole variable domain KAGVTQTPRYLIKTRGQQVTLSCSPISGHRSVSWYQQTPGQGLQFLFEYFSETQRNKGNFPGRFSGRQFSNSRSEMNVSTLELGDSALYLCASSPRGDGTAVSGANVLTFGAGSRLTVL.

This chain uses TRBV2 with TRBJ1-1; D is uncertain. The V end lost 0 bases, the J end lost 0 bases, and 8 bases lay between the germline ends. This CDR3 contains 15 residues. The V gene's germline CDR1 is SNHLY and CDR2 FYNNEI. Here the CDR3 DNA reads TGTGCCAGCAGTGAAGCCCCCAGGATGAACACTGAAGCTTTCTTT. Protein: CASSEAPRMNTEAFF.

The J gene is TRBJ2-1, the V gene TRBV6-1; a weak D match, TRBD2 (6 bases). The length of the CDR3 is 11 residues. Trimming took 10 bases from V and 8 from J, leaving 12 bases between them. The germline V gene encodes CDR1 MNHNS and CDR2 SASEGT. CDR3 nucleotide sequence: TGTGCCACAAGGAGGGCCCATGAGCAGTTCTTC. This gives the protein CATRRAHEQFF.

The CDR3 DNA is TGCGCCAGCAGCTTGGGTCCGGGACAGGGTTATGGCTACACCTTC. Encoded protein: CASSLGPGQGYGYTF. This chain links TRBV5-1 with TRBJ1-2, with 9 bases aligning to TRBD1. The junction had 5 bases not matched to a gene; V was cut back by 0 bases and J by 5 bases. Germline loops: CDR1 SGHRS, CDR2 YFSETQ. The CDR3 sequence is 15 residues long. Supplemented by reference TRBV5-1 and TRBJ1-2, the full variable domain reads KAGVTQTPRYLIKTRGQQVTLSCSPISGHRSVSWYQQTPGQGLQFLFEYFSETQRNKGNFPGRFSGRQFSNSRSEMNVSTLELGDSALYLCASSLGPGQGYGYTFGSGTRLTVV.

The chain joins TRBV6-4 to TRBJ2-4, with 7 bases that match TRBD1. The J segment lost 6 bases and the V segment lost 5 bases, leaving 4 bases of the junction unmatched. Germline V CDR1 and CDR2: MRHNA, SNTAGT. The CDR3 runs to 13 residues. The CDR3 nucleotides are TGTGCCAGCAGTACCAACAGGGGAAACATTCAGTACTTC. Its translation is CASSTNRGNIQYF.

This clone came up once. The chain carries TRBV2 and TRBJ2-5, with TRBD1 as a possible D gene (5 bases). With 2 bases removed from V and 2 bases from J, the gap between germline ends came to 12 bases. CDR1 and CDR2 from the germline V gene are SNHLY and FYNNEI. The CDR3 runs 15 residues. The CDR3 spells CASSERLAGQETQYF. CDR3 coding DNA: TGTGCCAGCAGTGAAAGGTTAGCAGGGCAAGAGACCCAGTACTTC. Full variable domain (missing parts from reference TRBV2 and TRBJ2-5): EPEVTQTPSHQVTQMGQEVILRCVPISNHLYFYWYRQILGQKVEFLVSFYNNEISEKSEIFDDQFSVERPDGSNFTLKIRSTKLEDSAMYFCASSERLAGQETQYFGPGTRLLVL.

This clone was seen once. The chain recombines TRBV19 with TRBJ2-1; 7 nucleotides line up with TRBD2. Unmatched junction bases numbered 17, after V lost 9 bases and J lost 6 bases. The CDR3 contains 16 residues. Germline V gene lookup returns CDR1 LNHDA and CDR2 SQIVND (reference sequence). CDR3 nucleotide sequence: TGTGCCAGCCATCATTCCATCGGGAGGCAGCTCAATGAGCAGTTCTTC. It is translated as CASHHSIGRQLNEQFF.

J is TRBJ2-1 and V is TRBV6-1; the match to TRBD1 covers 9 bases. Germline V gene sequence: CDR1 MNHNS, CDR2 SASEGT. The CDR3 runs to 15 residues. J was trimmed by 5 bases and V by 3 bases; bases with no gene match: 5. CDR3 coding DNA: TGTGCCAGCAGTGAGTCGGACAGGGGAAACAATGAGCAGTTCTTC. It specifies CASSESDRGNNEQFF.

The chain links TRBV7-2 to TRBJ2-1, with D perhaps TRBD2 (7 bases). CDR3 size: 16 residues. The V end was cut by 0 bases, the J end by 4 bases, with 13 bases between. Germline V gives CDR1 SGHTA, CDR2 FQGNSA. As DNA, the CDR3 is TGTGCCAGCAGCTTAGCGGGGGGGCGGACGTACAATGAGCAGTTCTTC. Amino acid sequence: CASSLAGGRTYNEQFF.

V usage is TRBV2 and J usage is TRBJ2-7; 9 nucleotides match TRBD2. This CDR3 has 15 residues. CDR1 is SNHLY, CDR2 FYNNEI, per germline. Trimming took 6 bases from V and 5 from J; bases not matched to a gene: 11. The CDR3 nucleotides read TGTGCCAGCAGCCCTCTGGCTAGCGGGATCAACGAGCAGTACTTC. Protein: CASSPLASGINEQYF.

This clone has only one observation. J is TRBJ1-2 and V is TRBV19; TRBD1 might be the D (5 bases). The CDR3 sequence is 14 residues long. CDR1 LNHDA and CDR2 SQIVND come from the germline V gene (reference sequence). Deletions cut 3 bases from V and 3 bases from J, with 11 bases between. CDR3 in amino acids: CASSIPGKDYGYTF. The CDR3, as DNA: TGTGCCAGTAGTATTCCAGGGAAGGACTATGGCTACACCTTC. Variable domain in full (rest from reference TRBV19 and TRBJ1-2): DGGITQSPKYLFRKEGQNVTLSCEQNLNHDAMYWYRQDPGQGLRLIYYSQIVNDFQKGDIAEGYSVSREKKESFPLTVTSAQKNPTAFYLCASSIPGKDYGYTFGSGTRLTVV.

This clone was detected only once. The chain couples TRBV9 to TRBJ2-1; D unresolved. The CDR3 runs 14 residues. In germline, CDR1 is SGDLS, CDR2 YYNGEE. Between the trimmed V and J ends, which lost 3 bases and 5 bases, there was a span of 12 bases. DNA for the CDR3: TGTGCCAGCAGCGCCAGTCTCGTGCACAATGAGCAGTTCTTC. It translates to CASSASLVHNEQFF.

This sequence joins TRBV30 and TRBJ2-3; 10 bases align to TRBD2. The CDR3 runs to 19 residues. Germline V gene sequence: CDR1 GTSNPN, CDR2 SVGIG (reference sequence). With V trimmed by 2 bases and J by 6 bases, 20 bases remained unmatched. CDR3 nucleotides: TGTGCCTGGAGTCCCCCCCGCGCTAGCGGGGGCCGGAGAGAGGATACGCAGTATTTT. Protein: CAWSPPRASGGRREDTQYF.

The V call is TRBV5-6, the J call TRBJ2-5, with a weak D call TRBD1 (6 bases). V was shortened by 2 bases and J by 4 bases, with 9 bases between the two germline ends. The CDR3 extends over 13 amino acids. Germline CDR1 is SGHDT and CDR2 is YYEEEE. The CDR3 sequence: CASSLGGSETQYF. The DNA of the CDR3 is TGTGCCAGCAGCTTAGGGGGATCAGAGACCCAGTACTTC.